This T cell receptor beta chain was retrieved from a study of blood T cell repertoires in COVID-19. Trimming removed 5 bases from V and 4 bases from J, with 20 bases in between. This CDR3 is built from 16 residues. From germline, CDR1 is SGHTA and CDR2 FQGNSA. How the authors handled the data: Amplified reference gene primers provided the basis for estimating nucleated cell counts. Method: immunoSEQ multiplex PCR; TCRdb's copy keeps in-frame clones and lacks some. V, J and clone size derive from that table, while D and trimming were established from the DNA sequence. The sample holds some 300,000 clones, 85% to 90% seen once.

The rearrangement links TRBV7-2 to TRBJ1-1; unclear D gene. Input material: PBMCs or T cells enriched from blood (not recorded which). The receptor was derived from a woman in her fifties or sixties who had been exposed to COVID-19. The CDR3 DNA reads as TGTGCCAGCAGCCCGCGCTCCGGGTTCTTCGGCACTGAAGCTTTCTTT. Translated: CASSPRSGFFGTEAFF.